This T cell receptor (beta chain) was sequenced during a study of blood T cell repertoires in COVID-19 (dated by TCRdb to between 2020 and 2021). Broadly, across the study: The collaborator samples originated in the United States, Italy and Spain and spanned the acute and convalescent phases of COVID-19. The prospective study material was composed of cDNA or gDNA derived from T cells, B-cell-depleted T cells, or PBMCs. Subjects who had been exposed to COVID-19, were actively infected with it, or had recovered from it provided the deeply sampled blood TCRbeta repertoires that made up the dataset. The repertoires were released in a freely available public database meant as a resource for research on the immune response to SARS-CoV-2. Samples came from the ongoing ImmuneRACE study (first 160 participants) plus 1,254 subjects from 6 global collaborators. The sample metadata nearly always contained a de-identified subject ID, COVID-19 status, age in years and sex. Where available, HLA class I and class II types were taken from metadata supplied by the sample provider and were not determined by assay-based typing. Study-wide findings and limitations: Clinical and demographic metadata were provided uncurated, with the amount varying by source and participant.

Each collaborating institution followed its own protocols to collect whole blood in K2EDTA tubes. For TCRbeta analysis, collaborators shipped samples as frozen whole blood, isolated PBMCs, or DNA extracted from either of those sample types. The germline V gene (reference sequence) supplies CDR1 SEHNR and CDR2 FQNEAQ. From its cysteine to its phenylalanine, the CDR3 spans 15 amino acids. Just the 45-base CDR3 DNA is kept, in frame starting at base 1. Here V drops 5 bases and J drops 7 bases, and the junction holds 10 bases not matched to any gene. TCRbeta CDR3 regions were amplified from genomic DNA using the immunoSEQ Assay, a bias-controlled multiplex PCR. On the study's bioinformatics: The number of nucleated cells in each sample was estimated by amplification of reference gene primers within the assay. To quantify the absolute abundance of each unique TCRbeta CDR3 rearrangement, sequence reads were collapsed and filtered. For each sample, productive Simpson clonality was calculated as the square root of Simpson's diversity index over productive rearrangements. This is the immuneACCESS table as TCRdb keeps it, with only in-frame sequences that have V and J called. A part of the clones is gone; compared with another copy, unresolved V genes explain less than half, and the rest is unexplained. That table supplies the V and J calls and clone size; D and trimming were determined from the DNA. Counted in this sample were fewer than 500,000 clones; roughly 91% of them appeared once. The top ten clones comprise about 4.5% of the sample.

A remark on this clone: Its antigen has not been determined. Within one base of it there is no much larger clone, and no base qualities were kept.

The TCR comes from a woman in her twenties or thirties with acute or convalescent COVID-19. Sequenced sample: peripheral blood. Recombination joined TRBV7-9 with TRBJ1-2, with 10 bases in between that match TRBD1. The CDR3 here reads CASSLLDRGRFGYTF. The DNA is TGTGCCAGCAGCCTGCTAGACAGGGGGCGTTTTGGCTACACCTTC.